These 31 T cell receptor beta chains were sequenced from one sample in a study of cytotoxic CD8 clonotypes in ibrutinib-treated CLL. Assay used: immunoSEQ multiplex PCR; TCRdb lists only in-frame clones, some missing. The profile shows about 140,000 clones, approximately 77% of them singletons. The sample here was PBMCs, taken after 12 months of ibrutinib treatment. The receptors shown here come from a human donor with chronic lymphocytic leukemia.

The rearrangement joins TRBV4-2 to TRBJ2-5; 12 bases align to TRBD2. V shed 1 base and J 5 bases; nucleotides not matched to a gene: 5. CDR1 and CDR2 from the germline V gene are LGHNA and YNFKEQ. The CDR3 has 16 residues. This CDR3 is CASSQGLAGEGETQYF. The CDR3 DNA reads as TGTGCCAGCAGCCAAGGACTAGCGGGAGAGGGGGAGACCCAGTACTTC.

The chain has TRBV9 and TRBJ2-2; 9 bases match TRBD1. J was trimmed by 6 bases and V by 2 bases; bases with no gene match: 8. The germline V gene encodes CDR1 SGDLS and CDR2 YYNGEE. The CDR3 spans 16 residues. The CDR3 DNA reads TGTGCCAGCAGCGTTACGGACAGGGGTTGGTCCGGGGAGCTGTTTTTT. It yields the protein CASSVTDRGWSGELFF.

The chain links TRBV4-1 to TRBJ2-3, with 10 bases that match TRBD2. The CDR3 sequence is 16 residues long. J gave up 0 bases and V 4 bases, and 4 bases lay outside the gene matches. Germline loops: CDR1 MGHRA, CDR2 YSYEKL. The CDR3 region is CASSLQAGGSTDTQYF. The CDR3 nucleotides read TGCGCCAGCAGCCTCCAAGCGGGAGGGAGCACAGATACGCAGTATTTT.

The chain combines TRBV18 with TRBJ1-2; D unclear. The V gene lost 2 bases and the J gene lost 7 bases, with 8 bases spanning the gap. The CDR3 has 12 residues. Germline V gene data show CDR1 as KGHSH and CDR2 as LQKENI. CDR3 loop: CASSPDISGYTF. CDR3 nucleotides: TGTGCCAGCTCACCAGATATTTCTGGCTACACCTTC.

This chain joins TRBV7-2 and TRBJ1-2, with D maybe TRBD1 (6 bases). V lost 2 bases and J 8 bases, leaving 12 bases between the germline ends. The CDR3 is 13 amino acids. CDR1 is SGHTA and CDR2 is FQGNSA in the germline V gene. For the CDR3, the DNA is TGTGCCAGCAGCTTAACGCAGGGGTACGGCTACACCTTC. Amino acids: CASSLTQGYGYTF.

This chain links TRBV19 with TRBJ2-7; no firm D call. V dropped 4 bases and J dropped 0 bases, with 7 bases sitting between them. This CDR3 is 13 amino acids long. Germline-derived CDR1 and CDR2 are LNHDA and SQIVND (reference sequence). CDR3 nucleotides: TGTGCCAGTAGTAACAGCTTCTCCTACGAGCAGTACTTC. Amino acid sequence: CASSNSFSYEQYF.

This sequence joins TRBV19 and TRBJ2-2; D unclear. Germline V gene data show CDR1 as LNHDA and CDR2 as SQIVND (reference sequence). This CDR3 contains 15 residues. Deletions cut 3 bases from V and 2 bases from J, with 10 bases between. The CDR3 nucleotides are TGTGCCAGTAGTATCGACAAGAGAAACACCGGGGAGCTGTTTTTT. Amino acid sequence: CASSIDKRNTGELFF. Variable domain in full (rest from reference TRBV19 and TRBJ2-2): DGGITQSPKYLFRKEGQNVTLSCEQNLNHDAMYWYRQDPGQGLRLIYYSQIVNDFQKGDIAEGYSVSREKKESFPLTVTSAQKNPTAFYLCASSIDKRNTGELFFGEGSRLTVL.

The J gene is TRBJ2-5, the V gene TRBV6-5; 8 bases match TRBD2. With 11 bases clipped from V and 5 bases from J, the junction kept 7 bases outside the gene matches. CDR3 size: 12 residues. Germline V gives CDR1 MNHEY, CDR2 SVGAGI. The CDR3 protein is CAHSGGTETQYF. CDR3 bases: TGTGCCCACAGCGGGGGAACCGAGACCCAGTACTTC.

The rearrangement joins TRBV4-3 to TRBJ2-3; perhaps D is TRBD1 or TRBD2 (5 bases each). Germline-derived CDR1 and CDR2 are LGHNA and YSLEER. V lost 2 bases, J lost 6 bases, and 15 bases lay in between. The CDR3 has 15 amino acids. CDR3: CASSQLRDPVDTQYF. The DNA for the CDR3 is TGCGCCAGCAGCCAACTCCGGGACCCGGTGGATACGCAGTATTTT.

The chain joins TRBV28 to TRBJ1-3; D call uncertain. This CDR3 is built from 17 residues. The V and J ends lost 6 bases and 0 bases respectively, with 18 bases between them. Germline CDR1 and CDR2: MDHEN and SYDVKM. The CDR3 region has the DNA TGTGCCAGCAGCCCTTCCGGCGCCAGTTTCTCTGGAAACACCATATATTTT. It codes for CASSPSGASFSGNTIYF. Full variable domain (rest looked up from reference TRBV28 and TRBJ1-3): DVKVTQSSRYLVKRTGEKVFLECVQDMDHENMFWYRQDPGLGLRLIYFSYDVKMKEKGDIPEGYSVSREKKERFSLILESASTNQTSMYLCASSPSGASFSGNTIYFGEGSWLTVV.

V gene TRBV27 combines with J gene TRBJ1-4, with D possibly TRBD1 on 5 matching bases. CDR1 is MNHEY, CDR2 SMNVEV, per germline (reference sequence). V lost 6 bases, J lost 0 bases, and 11 bases lay in between. The CDR3 is 15 amino acids. Here the CDR3 reads CASRPGDATNEKLFF. CDR3 coding DNA: TGTGCCAGCAGGCCGGGGGATGCAACTAATGAAAAACTGTTTTTT.

This sequence joins TRBV28 and TRBJ2-3; TRBD1 matches 7 bases. The CDR3 covers 14 residues. V shed 6 bases and J 3 bases; nucleotides not matched to a gene: 6. Germline V lookup: CDR1 MDHEN, CDR2 SYDVKM. CDR3 coding DNA: TGTGCCAGCAGCCGACAGGGCTGGACAGATACGCAGTATTTT. Its protein is CASSRQGWTDTQYF.

This chain uses TRBV20-1 with TRBJ1-1; D is possibly TRBD1 (6 bases). This CDR3 is 11 amino acids long. Germline V gene sequence: CDR1 DFQATT, CDR2 SNEGSKA (reference sequence). CDR3 loop: CRQGGNTEAFF. As DNA, the CDR3 is TGCAGGCAAGGGGGGAACACTGAAGCTTTCTTT.

This chain connects TRBV7-8 to TRBJ2-1; tentatively, D is TRBD2 (7 bases). The CDR3 totals 14 residues. V lost 8 bases and J 2 bases, leaving 13 bases between the germline ends. Germline V gene sequence: CDR1 SGHVS, CDR2 FQNEAQ. CDR3 DNA: TGTGCCAGCTACGGGGGGCGGACCTACAATGAGCAGTTCTTC. It specifies CASYGGRTYNEQFF.

In this sample, this clone turned up a few times. The chain joins TRBV2 to TRBJ1-2, with D unresolved. CDR3 length: 13 amino acids. Germline CDR1 and CDR2: SNHLY and FYNNEI. The V gene lost 5 bases and the J gene lost 0 bases, with 7 bases spanning the gap. The CDR3 DNA is TGTGCCAGCAGTCCAGGAGCTAACTATGGCTACACCTTC. This encodes CASSPGANYGYTF.

This clone was detected once. J is TRBJ2-3 and V is TRBV9; D gene uncertain. The germline gives CDR1 SGDLS, CDR2 YYNGEE. V shed 5 bases and J shed 1 base, with 11 bases lying between them. This CDR3 has 14 residues. CDR3 nucleotide sequence: TGTGCCAGCAGTGCTCTTTCGGGCACAGATACGCAGTATTTT. Residues: CASSALSGTDTQYF. The variable domain in full, completed from reference TRBV9 and TRBJ2-3, reads DSGVTQTPKHLITATGQRVTLRCSPRSGDLSVYWYQQSLDQGLQFLIQYYNGEERAKGNILERFSAQQFPDLHSELNLSSLELGDSALYFCASSALSGTDTQYFGPGTRLTVL.

V is TRBV5-1 and J is TRBJ2-3; no firm D call. Trimming pared 2 bases from V and 0 bases from J, leaving 13 bases between. CDR1 SGHRS and CDR2 YFSETQ come from the germline V gene. The length of the CDR3 is 16 residues. The CDR3 nucleotides read TGCGCCAGCAGCTTCAGTAAGCGTGAAAGCACAGATACGCAGTATTTT. It translates to CASSFSKRESTDTQYF.

The chain links TRBV7-9 to TRBJ2-3; no definite D call. CDR1 SEHNR and CDR2 FQNEAQ come from the germline V gene (reference sequence). V lost 2 bases to trimming and J lost 2 bases, with 14 bases between them. The CDR3 totals 16 residues. CDR3 region: CASSLPLWGPTDTQYF. Written as DNA, the CDR3 is TGTGCCAGCAGCTTACCTTTGTGGGGTCCCACAGATACGCAGTATTTT.

The CDR3 sequence is CASSPINTEAFF. The DNA of the CDR3 is TGTGCCAGCAGCCCAATTAACACTGAAGCTTTCTTT. The genes are TRBV6-5 and TRBJ1-1, with unresolved D. This CDR3 spans 12 amino acids. Germline V gene sequence: CDR1 MNHEY, CDR2 SVGAGI. The ends were cut back, 6 bases at V and 2 bases at J, with 7 bases in the middle.

Worth noting for this clone: One end of the junction does not line up with germline, which may come from a read error. This chain joins TRBV5-5 and TRBJ1-2; no definite D call. The length of the CDR3 is 15 residues. Germline V CDR1 and CDR2: SGHKS, YYEKEE (reference sequence). CDR3 region: CASSQPSGAGYGYTF. The CDR3 coding sequence is TGCGCCAGCAGCCAACCCTCGGGAGCGGGCTATGGCTACACCTTC.

This clone was counted a single time. The chain couples TRBV7-9 to TRBJ1-2; a weak D match, TRBD1 (5 bases). The CDR3 loop spans 15 amino acids. Per the germline V gene, CDR1 is SEHNR and CDR2 is FQNEAQ (reference sequence). The germline V and J ends were trimmed by 1 base and 1 base, with 10 bases remaining between them. CDR3 region: CASSLVTDGNYGYTF. In nucleotides, the CDR3 is TGTGCCAGCAGCTTAGTGACAGACGGTAACTATGGCTACACCTTC.

This chain's CDR3 is CASIGSLAGANVLTF. CDR3 nucleotides: TGTGCCAGCATCGGATCTTTGGCGGGGGCCAACGTCCTGACTTTC. The V call is TRBV28, the J call TRBJ2-6, with unresolved D. CDR1 is MDHEN, CDR2 SYDVKM, per germline. V lost 7 bases and J lost 4, with 14 bases in between. The CDR3 extends over 15 amino acids. Looking up the rest from reference TRBV28 and TRBJ2-6 gives the full variable domain: DVKVTQSSRYLVKRTGEKVFLECVQDMDHENMFWYRQDPGLGLRLIYFSYDVKMKEKGDIPEGYSVSREKKERFSLILESASTNQTSMYLCASIGSLAGANVLTFGAGSRLTVL.

The chain is built from TRBV7-2 and TRBJ2-1, with 10 bases aligning to TRBD1. Germline values: CDR1 SGHTA, CDR2 FQGNSA. V shed 4 bases, J shed 2 bases, and the junction held 8 bases outside the gene matches. CDR3 length equals 17 residues. CDR3 DNA sequence: TGTGCCAGCAGCTCCGCCGGCGGGACAGGGGCCTACAATGAGCAGTTCTTC. Its protein product is CASSSAGGTGAYNEQFF.

The J gene is TRBJ2-7, the V gene TRBV10-3, with 12 bases that match TRBD2. Germline V gene sequence: CDR1 ENHRY, CDR2 SYGVKD. This CDR3 has 14 amino acids. Unmatched junction bases numbered 6, after V lost 5 bases and J lost 7 bases. CDR3 DNA sequence: TGTGCCATCAGTCCCGGGACTAGCGGGTGGGAGCAGTACTTC. Translating it yields CAISPGTSGWEQYF.

The chain is built from TRBV7-9 and TRBJ1-2; D possibly corresponds to TRBD1 (6 bases). Germline V gene lookup returns CDR1 SEHNR and CDR2 FQNEAQ (reference sequence). The CDR3 extends over 13 amino acids. Trimming pared 5 bases from V and 8 bases from J, leaving 15 bases between. The CDR3, as DNA: TGTGCCAGCAGCCCCACAGGGATGGGCGGCTACACCTTC. Protein product: CASSPTGMGGYTF.

The rearrangement joins TRBV5-1 to TRBJ2-5; 8 positions agree with TRBD2. V dropped 0 bases and J dropped 7; count of bases not matched to a gene: 8. The CDR3 totals 15 residues. Germline-derived CDR1 and CDR2 are SGHRS and YFSETQ. CDR3 nucleotides: TGCGCCAGCAGCTTGGAATTATTAGCGGGGTCGACCCAGTACTTC. As protein: CASSLELLAGSTQYF.

The chain links TRBV9 to TRBJ2-5; D is unresolved. This CDR3 region has 16 residues. CDR1 is SGDLS and CDR2 is YYNGEE in the germline V gene. The germline V and J ends were trimmed by 0 bases and 5 bases, with 17 bases remaining between them. The CDR3 spells CASSVGSIGRRETQYF. The DNA for the CDR3 is TGTGCCAGCAGCGTAGGATCCATTGGCAGACGGGAGACCCAGTACTTC.

The rearrangement links TRBV4-2 to TRBJ2-1; 7 positions match TRBD2. The germline V gene has CDR1 LGHNA and CDR2 YNFKEQ. V shed 1 base and J 5 bases; nucleotides not matched to a gene: 11. CDR3 length equals 17 residues. DNA for the CDR3: TGTGCCAGCAGCCAAGCTCGGCGCATAGCGGGCAACAATGAGCAGTTCTTC. Translation gives CASSQARRIAGNNEQFF.

This clone is a singleton in its sample. CDR3 bases: TGCGCCAGCAGCCGGGACAGGGATATAGGGGCCAACGTCCTGACTTTC. The encoded protein is CASSRDRDIGANVLTF. The rearrangement uses TRBV5-1 and TRBJ2-6, with 9 bases that match TRBD1. Germline V lookup: CDR1 SGHRS, CDR2 YFSETQ. This CDR3 has 16 residues. After removal of 4 bases from V and 4 bases from J, the junction contained 6 bases not matched to a gene.

The rearrangement uses TRBV5-6 and TRBJ2-7; D unclear. The CDR3 extends over 13 amino acids. Germline CDR1 SGHDT, CDR2 YYEEEE. Trimming cost V 0 bases and J 3 bases, with 7 bases left between them. The CDR3 DNA reads TGTGCCAGCAGCTTGGGGGCAGGCTACGAGCAGTACTTC. This sequence encodes CASSLGAGYEQYF. The complete variable domain, with remaining parts taken from reference TRBV5-6 and TRBJ2-7, reads DAGVTQSPTHLIKTRGQQVTLRCSPKSGHDTVSWYQQALGQGPQFIFQYYEEEERQRGNFPDRFSGHQFPNYSSELNVNALLLGDSALYLCASSLGAGYEQYFGPGTRLTVT.

The rearrangement joins TRBV28 to TRBJ2-3; D perhaps matches TRBD2 (5 bases). CDR3 length: 13 amino acids. Trimming took 11 bases from V and 2 from J, leaving 14 bases between them. Germline V gene lookup returns CDR1 MDHEN and CDR2 SYDVKM. The CDR3 region has the DNA TGTGCCTCAACTCGTCGGGACACAGATACGCAGTATTTT. Its protein product is CASTRRDTDTQYF.